The 7 T cell receptor beta chains given below trace back to one sample, sequenced in a study of cytomegalovirus exposure and HLA in healthy donors. Amplification used 60 Vbeta primers and 13 Jbeta primers. Sequencing used immunoSEQ multiplex PCR; TCRdb keeps in-frame clones, though not all of them. This table has about 180,000 clones, around 80% appearing once. Sequenced material: PBMCs. Every receptor here comes from a woman aged 55-69 years in good health and CMV-seropositive.

V and J are TRBV7-2 and TRBJ2-1; D possibly corresponds to TRBD1 (6 bases). The length of the CDR3 is 12 residues. CDR1 is SGHTA and CDR2 is FQGNSA in the germline V gene. V was trimmed by 4 bases and J by 9 bases, leaving 10 bases between them. DNA for the CDR3: TGTGCCAGCAGCTCAGGGGTGGGTGAGCAGTTCTTC. It translates to CASSSGVGEQFF.

The chain couples TRBV9 to TRBJ2-5, with TRBD1 matching over 7 bases. V shed 4 bases and J 1 base; nucleotides not matched to a gene: 7. CDR3 length: 15 residues. Germline CDR1 SGDLS, CDR2 YYNGEE. In DNA form, the CDR3 reads TGTGCCAGCAGCTACTCTGGGACAGCCCAAGAGACCCAGTACTTC. Amino acid sequence: CASSYSGTAQETQYF.

This sequence joins TRBV6-1 and TRBJ1-6; TRBD1 matches at 7 bases. V gave up 2 bases and J gave up 8 bases; unmatched junction bases: 9. This CDR3 contains 16 residues. In germline, CDR1 is MNHNS, CDR2 SASEGT. The CDR3 DNA is TGTGCCAGCAGTGAACCCGCAGGGGGGATTGATTCACCCCTCCACTTT. Its translation: CASSEPAGGIDSPLHF.

This clone was seen just once. The chain joins TRBV19 to TRBJ1-5, with 7 bases lining up with TRBD1. With V trimmed by 1 base and J by 6 bases, 6 bases remained unmatched. The length of the CDR3 is 15 residues. Germline loops: CDR1 LNHDA, CDR2 SQIVND (reference sequence). In nucleotides, the CDR3 is TGTGCCAGTAGTATAGTAGACAGGGCGGTTCAGCCCCAGCATTTT. Protein: CASSIVDRAVQPQHF. Together with reference TRBV19 and TRBJ1-5, the CDR3 gives the full variable domain: DGGITQSPKYLFRKEGQNVTLSCEQNLNHDAMYWYRQDPGQGLRLIYYSQIVNDFQKGDIAEGYSVSREKKESFPLTVTSAQKNPTAFYLCASSIVDRAVQPQHFGDGTRLSIL.

This clone showed up just once. The V and J genes are TRBV5-6 and TRBJ2-1; 7 bases are a match to TRBD1. Trimming at V came to 6 bases and at J to 3 bases, leaving 6 bases not matched to a gene. In germline, CDR1 is SGHDT, CDR2 YYEEEE. The CDR3 spans 14 residues. In nucleotides, the CDR3 is TGTGCCAGCATCGGGCAGGGGGTCTACAATGAGCAGTTCTTC. Translated: CASIGQGVYNEQFF.

The gene calls are TRBV5-1 and TRBJ2-7; 8 nucleotides match TRBD1. Unmatched junction bases numbered 0, after V lost 0 bases and J lost 4 bases. The CDR3 is made up of 13 amino acids. Per the germline V gene, CDR1 is SGHRS and CDR2 is YFSETQ. The CDR3 sequence: CASSLDRGYEQYF. For the CDR3, the DNA is TGCGCCAGCAGCTTGGACAGGGGGTACGAGCAGTACTTC. Using reference TRBV5-1 and TRBJ2-7 for the parts outside the CDR3, the full variable domain is KAGVTQTPRYLIKTRGQQVTLSCSPISGHRSVSWYQQTPGQGLQFLFEYFSETQRNKGNFPGRFSGRQFSNSRSEMNVSTLELGDSALYLCASSLDRGYEQYFGPGTRLTVT.

This clone was observed a few times. This sample also contains other DNA sequences that code for the same CDR3. The rearrangement links TRBV5-1 to TRBJ2-5; 8 bases are a match to TRBD2. V lost 4 bases and J lost 2; bases outside the gene matches: 7. The CDR3 is 15 residues long. CDR1 and CDR2 (germline): SGHRS, YFSETQ. The CDR3 is CASSRSGSGQETQYF. The CDR3 region has the DNA TGCGCCAGCAGCCGCAGCGGGAGCGGTCAAGAGACCCAGTACTTC.